Below are 21 T cell receptor beta chains sequenced from a single sample in a study of OX40 agonist ivuxolimab in advanced cancers. Sequenced by immunoSEQ multiplex PCR; TCRdb stores in-frame clones only, minus some. This sample has 55,000 to 65,000 clones, with 65% to 80% found just once. The sequences come from CD4+ or CD8+ T cells sorted from blood, collected in a trial of the OX40 agonist ivuxolimab. These receptors were collected from an adult with an advanced solid tumor such as melanoma, head and neck, liver or kidney cancer.

This clone came up a few times. The rearrangement links TRBV9 to TRBJ1-5, with D unclear. This CDR3 has 11 residues. V lost 2 bases, J lost 5 bases, and 2 bases lay in between. CDR1 and CDR2 (germline): SGDLS, YYNGEE. CDR3 in amino acids: CASSVDQPQHF. CDR3 DNA: TGTGCCAGCAGCGTGGATCAGCCCCAGCATTTT.

The rearrangement joins TRBV5-1 to TRBJ1-2; D not certain. Per germline, CDR1 SGHRS and CDR2 YFSETQ. V lost 4 bases, J lost 2 bases, and 12 bases lay in between. The CDR3 is 14 amino acids. The CDR3 sequence: CASSPGGRNYGYTF. CDR3 nucleotide sequence: TGCGCCAGCAGCCCTGGAGGGCGGAACTATGGCTACACCTTC.

The V gene is TRBV18, the J gene TRBJ2-1; 11 bases are a match to TRBD2. This CDR3 has 15 amino acids. Trimming at V came to 4 bases and at J to 7 bases, leaving 6 bases not matched to a gene. The germline V gene has CDR1 KGHSH and CDR2 LQKENI. The CDR3 DNA sequence: TGTGCCAGCTCACGGAGTAGCGGGGGGGATAATGAGCAGTTCTTC. Translating it yields CASSRSSGGDNEQFF. The full variable domain, completed using reference TRBV18 and TRBJ2-1, is NAGVMQNPRHLVRRRGQEARLRCSPMKGHSHVYWYRQLPEEGLKFMVYLQKENIIDESGMPKERFSAEFPKEGPSILRIQQVVRGDSAAYFCASSRSSGGDNEQFFGPGTRLTVL.

The V gene is TRBV6-1, the J gene TRBJ2-1; 12 bases align to TRBD2. The CDR3 sequence is 15 residues long. Trimming cost V 6 bases and J 8 bases; bases outside gene matches: 8. Per germline, CDR1 MNHNS and CDR2 SASEGT. The CDR3 bases are TGTGCCAGCAGGCTCCTAGCGGGAGGGCCCTATGAGCAGTTCTTC. Amino acids: CASRLLAGGPYEQFF.

V gene TRBV20-1 combines with J gene TRBJ2-5; D gene ambiguous. The length of the CDR3 is 10 residues. Trimming pared 3 bases from V and 5 bases from J, leaving 4 bases between. Germline CDR1 DFQATT, CDR2 SNEGSKA (reference sequence). The CDR3 DNA reads as TGCAGTGCTAGGAAGGAGACCCAGTACTTC. This translates into CSARKETQYF.

This clone ranks as medium-sized. The rearrangement links TRBV12-2 to TRBJ2-1; the DNA was not used to check the table's D call, TRBD2. TRBV12-2 is a pseudogene. The CDR3 consists of 17 residues. The chain's CDR3 is CASRLAHSSRLANEQFF. CDR3 DNA sequence: TGTGCAAGTCGCTTAGCGCACTCCTCAAGACTAGCCAATGAGCAGTTCTTC.

About this clone: The junction and the germline gene differ at one end; a read error may be behind it. This rearrangement joins TRBV6-6 to TRBJ2-1, with 10 bases identical to TRBD2. CDR1 and CDR2 from the germline V gene are MNHNY and SVGAGI (reference sequence). The CDR3 length is 12 residues. The CDR3 spells CASSRTSGAQVF. The CDR3 DNA sequence: TGTGCCAGCAGTCGGACTAGCGGAGCACAGGTCTTC.

This sequence joins TRBV7-2 and TRBJ2-7; 7 bases map to TRBD2. The CDR3 is 15 amino acids. Germline V gene data show CDR1 as SGHTA and CDR2 as FQGNSA. V gave up 0 bases and J gave up 3 bases; unmatched junction bases: 5. For the CDR3, the DNA is TGTGCCAGCAGCTTAGCGGGAGGGATTGGCTACGAGCAGTACTTC. This gives the protein CASSLAGGIGYEQYF.

The rearrangement links TRBV5-1 to TRBJ2-1, with 12 nucleotides matching TRBD2. J was trimmed by 8 bases and V by 2 bases; bases with no gene match: 5. This CDR3 contains 15 residues. CDR1 and CDR2 (germline): SGHRS, YFSETQ. For the CDR3, the DNA is TGCGCCAGCAGCTTACTAGCGGGAGGCGGTGATGAGCAGTTCTTC. Its protein is CASSLLAGGGDEQFF.

The rearrangement uses TRBV19 and TRBJ1-3; perhaps TRBD1 as D (5 bases). Germline V gene data show CDR1 as LNHDA and CDR2 as SQIVND (reference sequence). This CDR3 is 15 amino acids long. With 5 bases removed from V and 0 bases from J, the gap between germline ends came to 11 bases. The CDR3 coding sequence is TGTGCCAGTAGTCGGGACGGGGACTCTGGAAACACCATATATTTT. Protein product: CASSRDGDSGNTIYF.

V usage is TRBV29-1 and J usage is TRBJ2-4, with a weak D call TRBD2 (6 bases). The CDR3 is made up of 14 amino acids. V was clipped by 7 bases and J by 3 bases, with 16 bases between them. The germline V gene encodes CDR1 SQVTM and CDR2 ANQGSEA. CDR3 nucleotide sequence: TGCAGCGCCCTTTACGGGACTGGCAAAAACATTCAGTACTTC. Amino acid sequence: CSALYGTGKNIQYF.

The V call is TRBV5-1, the J call TRBJ1-4; D uncertain. V dropped 3 bases and J dropped 13 bases, with 16 bases sitting between them. CDR1 is SGHRS and CDR2 is YFSETQ in the germline V gene. The CDR3 extends over 13 amino acids. CDR3 sequence: CASSSLDGLGLFF. CDR3 in DNA: TGCGCCAGCAGCTCCCTGGACGGCTTAGGACTGTTTTTT.

The gene calls are TRBV4-1 and TRBJ1-4, with 7 bases aligning to TRBD1. This CDR3 has 20 residues. The V gene's germline CDR1 is MGHRA and CDR2 YSYEKL. V trimming: 0 bases; J trimming: 7 bases; junction bases outside the gene matches: 20. This chain's CDR3 is CASSQERRGTAVWSGEKLFF. Here the CDR3 DNA reads TGCGCCAGCAGCCAAGAGAGAAGGGGGACAGCGGTTTGGAGCGGTGAAAAACTGTTTTTT.

This clone came up once. The chain joins TRBV7-3 to TRBJ2-3; 9 bases fit TRBD1. Trimming cost V 5 bases and J 0 bases; bases outside gene matches: 6. The CDR3 length is 16 residues. The germline CDR1 and CDR2 sequences are SGHTA and FQGTGA. The CDR3: CASSPGTGSSTDTQYF. As DNA, the CDR3 is TGTGCCAGCAGCCCCGGGACAGGGTCTAGCACAGATACGCAGTATTTT.

The chain carries TRBV7-9 and TRBJ2-5; TRBD2 matches 11 bases. The J call may be mistaken, given a closer DNA end match to TRBJ2-7. The CDR3 consists of 17 residues. Germline assignment: CDR1 SEHNR and CDR2 FQNEAQ (reference sequence). CDR3 sequence: CASSLGTSGRSSYEQYF. CDR3 DNA sequence: TGTGCCAGCAGCTTAGGGACTAGCGGGCGCAGCTCCTACGAGCAGTACTTC.

V gene TRBV25-1 combines with J gene TRBJ2-5; D gene unclear. The CDR3 is made up of 14 amino acids. Per germline, CDR1 MGHDK and CDR2 SYGVNS. Trimming stripped 10 bases from V and 2 bases from J, with 17 bases between. The CDR3 sequence is CAKEGKPFQETQYF. For the CDR3, the DNA is TGTGCCAAAGAAGGCAAACCATTTCAAGAGACCCAGTACTTC.

The chain recombines TRBV19 with TRBJ1-1, with D perhaps TRBD1 (5 bases). The CDR3 is made up of 15 amino acids. V was clipped by 5 bases and J by 0 bases, with 13 bases between them. Germline V gene sequence: CDR1 LNHDA, CDR2 SQIVND (reference sequence). The CDR3 loop is CASSSRGAMNTEAFF. In nucleotides, the CDR3 is TGTGCCAGTAGTTCCCGCGGGGCCATGAACACTGAAGCTTTCTTT.

The chain employs TRBV5-1 and TRBJ2-2; the match to TRBD1 covers 9 bases. CDR1 is SGHRS and CDR2 is YFSETQ in the germline V gene. Trimming at V came to 5 bases and at J to 6 bases, leaving 8 bases not matched to a gene. The length of the CDR3 is 15 residues. The chain's CDR3 is CASRDRGPRAGELFF. The CDR3 DNA follows: TGCGCCAGCAGGGACAGGGGCCCCCGGGCCGGGGAGCTGTTTTTT.

The chain couples TRBV10-3 to TRBJ2-2, with D unclear. Looked up from germline, CDR1 is ENHRY and CDR2 is SYGVKD. Trimming removed 0 bases from V and 3 bases from J, with 5 bases in between. The CDR3 covers 14 residues. In DNA, the CDR3 is TGTGCCATCAGTGAGTCTGAGCACACCGGGGAGCTGTTTTTT. It is translated as CAISESEHTGELFF.

The chain has TRBV2 and TRBJ2-2; 7 positions match TRBD2. The CDR3 runs to 19 residues. Germline CDR1 is SNHLY and CDR2 is FYNNEI. The trim removed 2 bases at V and 1 base at J, leaving 13 bases unmatched. This CDR3 is CASSEYGGGGSVNTGELFF. DNA for the CDR3: TGTGCCAGCAGTGAATATGGTGGGGGGGGGTCGGTGAACACCGGGGAGCTGTTTTTT.

V is TRBV10-1 and J is TRBJ2-5; D not certain. Trimming took off 0 bases at V and 2 bases at J, with 13 bases between the two ends. The CDR3 has 16 amino acids. Germline loops: CDR1 WNHNN, CDR2 SYGVQD (reference sequence). CDR3 loop: CASSESSAGLQETQYF. DNA for the CDR3: TGCGCCAGCAGTGAGTCCTCGGCAGGCCTACAAGAGACCCAGTACTTC.